This T cell receptor (beta chain) derives from a study of OX40 agonist ivuxolimab in advanced cancers. On the study more broadly: Mean age roughly 65 years, range 23 to 79; just over 80% male.

This clone was found a few times. The antigen remains unidentified. Study-level results: Low normalized clonal expansion also occurred in some nonresponding patients. Among the lowest peripheral clonal expansion occurred in 0.1-3.0 mg/kg partial responders.

Germline CDR1 is SGHTA and CDR2 is FQGNSA. CDR3 length: 16 amino acids. With V trimmed by 3 bases and J by 2 bases, 5 bases remained unmatched. The assay was immunoSEQ multiplex PCR, and TCRdb's table has in-frame clones only and misses some. The repertoire holds about 73,000 clones, with around nine tenths as singletons. The input for sequencing was CD4+ or CD8+ T cells sorted from blood, taken in a trial of the OX40 agonist ivuxolimab. The J gene is TRBJ2-1, the V gene TRBV7-2; 9 nucleotides match TRBD1. The sequence was obtained from an adult with an advanced solid tumor such as melanoma, head and neck, liver or kidney cancer. CDR3 region: CASSFAGTGTYNEQFF. The CDR3 coding sequence is TGTGCCAGCAGCTTTGCCGGGACAGGGACCTACAATGAGCAGTTCTTC.